The clone carrying this TCR beta chain was detected a few times. Antigen specificity is unknown. The source of the sample is a study of response to subunit inactivated influenza vaccine. This CDR3 region has 15 residues. Germline CDR1 MNHNS, CDR2 SASEGT. V was pared by 0 bases and J by 5 bases, with 13 bases between. Study results and caveats: A suggestion made by the authors is that each seasonal influenza vaccination recruits few new T cells.

TCRdb called the RT-PCR reads again in MiXCR, with one record for every CDR3 protein. The sample records more than 700,000 distinct CDR3 sequences, approximately 21% being singletons. The sequence was collected from a man in his fifties or sixties who received an inactivated influenza vaccine. Sample: PBMCs from blood, taken more than 4 days after vaccination. V gene TRBV6-1 combines with J gene TRBJ1-1, with D possibly TRBD1 on 6 matching bases. CDR3 sequence reads: CASSEAPQGSTEAFF. DNA for the CDR3: TGTGCCAGCAGTGAAGCGCCCCAGGGGTCTACTGAAGCTTTCTTT.